This entry concerns a single T cell receptor beta chain. Deletions cut 4 bases from V and 5 bases from J, with 17 bases between. Germline CDR1 and CDR2: SGHDN and FVKESK. The CDR3 extends over 15 amino acids. The data derive from a study of CD8+CD57+ T cells in acquired aplastic anemia. The template for TCR beta VDJ and CDR3 sequence profiling was genomic DNA. Each CDR3 protein gets one entry after TCRdb re-called the reads with MiXCR. The sample has roughly 500,000 distinct CDR3 sequences; about a third are singletons. An expansion of CD8+CD57+ cells by flow cytometry had been shown in patients chosen for sequencing.

The sample comprised sorted CD4+, CD8+, or CD8+CD57+ T cells (not recorded which) from PBMCs. This receptor was obtained from a human donor with aplastic anemia. The chain uses TRBV14 and TRBJ1-1; D not certain. The CDR3 loop reads CASSRPLPIETEAFF. Here the CDR3 DNA reads TGTGCCAGCAGCCGCCCGCTCCCGATCGAAACTGAAGCTTTCTTT. Complete variable domain (other parts from reference TRBV14 and TRBJ1-1): EAGVTQFPSHSVIEKGQTVTLRCDPISGHDNLYWYRRVMGKEIKFLLHFVKESKQDESGMPNNRFLAERTGGTYSTLKVQPAELEDSGVYFCASSRPLPIETEAFFGQGTRLTVV.